Listed below are T cell receptor beta chains from one sample, sequenced in a study of STAT5B mutations in CD4+ large granular lymphocyte leukemia. Data came from immunoSEQ multiplex PCR; TCRdb stores just in-frame clones and leaves some out. The sample consists of some 7,700 clones, just under 90% of them appearing once. The source material was PBMCs. The origin of the receptors is an older woman with CD4+ T-cell large granular lymphocyte leukemia. The CDR3 runs from the conserved cysteine through the conserved F or W. D genes are given only for firm matches. Size is omitted from some rows. Given values are once, few, many or a class for expanded clones.

j_gene: TRBJ2-7; abundance: NA; v_gene: TRBV6-5; d_gene: NA; CDR3aa: CASSKLAFYEQYF; CDR3nt: TGTGCCAGCAGTAAACTAGCTTTCTACGAGCAGTACTTC
j_gene: TRBJ2-7; abundance: NA; v_gene: TRBV28; d_gene: NA; CDR3aa: CASSVSYEQYF; CDR3nt: TGTGCCAGCAGCGTATCCTACGAGCAGTACTTC
j_gene: TRBJ1-6; abundance: NA; v_gene: TRBV9; d_gene: TRBD1; CDR3aa: CASSEDPGTGLSPLHF; CDR3nt: TGTGCCAGCAGCGAAGACCCCGGGACAGGGCTCTCACCCCTCCACTTT
j_gene: TRBJ2-5; abundance: NA; v_gene: TRBV29-1; d_gene: NA; CDR3aa: CSVEMGTGPETQYF; CDR3nt: TGCAGCGTTGAAATGGGAACAGGCCCAGAGACCCAGTACTTC
j_gene: TRBJ2-7; abundance: NA; v_gene: TRBV5-8; d_gene: TRBD1; CDR3aa: CATPGQGSYEQYF; CDR3nt: TGTGCCACTCCGGGACAGGGGTCCTACGAGCAGTACTTC
j_gene: TRBJ2-5; abundance: NA; v_gene: TRBV11-3; d_gene: NA; CDR3aa: CASSFPASQETQYF; CDR3nt: TGTGCCAGCAGCTTCCCGGCCTCACAAGAGACCCAGTACTTC
j_gene: TRBJ1-3; abundance: NA; v_gene: TRBV5-1; d_gene: NA; CDR3aa: CASSSGDWWGGSGNTIYF; CDR3nt: TGCGCCAGCAGCTCGGGTGACTGGTGGGGGGGCTCTGGAAACACCATATATTTT
j_gene: TRBJ2-7; abundance: once; v_gene: TRBV5-4; d_gene: TRBD2; CDR3aa: CASSLAGRGAGEQYF; CDR3nt: TGTGCCAGCAGCTTGGCCGGGAGGGGGGCCGGCGAGCAGTACTTC
j_gene: TRBJ2-7; abundance: NA; v_gene: TRBV5-1; d_gene: TRBD1; CDR3aa: CASSLDDRGDEQYF; CDR3nt: TGCGCCAGCAGCTTGGATGACAGGGGGGACGAGCAGTACTTC
j_gene: TRBJ2-1; abundance: NA; v_gene: TRBV6-1; d_gene: NA; CDR3aa: CASSEETGTLSPYNEQFF; CDR3nt: TGTGCCAGCAGTGAAGAAACCGGGACTCTCTCCCCCTACAATGAGCAGTTCTTC
j_gene: TRBJ1-4; abundance: NA; v_gene: TRBV28; d_gene: NA; CDR3aa: CASSQGGAHEKLFF; CDR3nt: TGTGCCAGCAGCCAAGGGGGGGCGCATGAAAAACTGTTTTTT
j_gene: TRBJ2-7; abundance: once; v_gene: TRBV14; d_gene: NA; CDR3aa: CASSQAYEQYF; CDR3nt: TGTGCCAGCAGCCAAGCCTACGAGCAGTACTTC
j_gene: TRBJ2-7; abundance: NA; v_gene: TRBV14; d_gene: NA; CDR3aa: CASSQSVGGTYEQYF; CDR3nt: TGTGCCAGCAGCCAGTCTGTGGGGGGAACCTACGAGCAGTACTTC
j_gene: TRBJ2-7; abundance: NA; v_gene: TRBV28; d_gene: NA; CDR3aa: CASSLGLSSYEQYF; CDR3nt: TGTGCCAGCAGTTTGGGGTTGAGCTCCTACGAGCAGTACTTC
j_gene: TRBJ2-2; abundance: NA; v_gene: TRBV28; d_gene: NA; CDR3aa: CASIQSGAVGELFF; CDR3nt: TGTGCCAGCATCCAATCAGGGGCTGTCGGGGAGCTGTTTTTT
j_gene: TRBJ2-7; abundance: NA; v_gene: TRBV28; d_gene: TRBD1; CDR3aa: CASSYGTGREQYF; CDR3nt: TGTGCCAGCAGTTACGGGACAGGGCGCGAGCAGTACTTC
j_gene: TRBJ2-1; abundance: NA; v_gene: TRBV5-5; d_gene: TRBD2; CDR3aa: CASSSLAGPYNEQFF; CDR3nt: TGTGCCAGCAGCTCCCTAGCGGGTCCTTACAATGAGCAGTTCTTC
j_gene: TRBJ1-3; abundance: NA; v_gene: TRBV5-8; d_gene: TRBD1; CDR3aa: CASSWGQLSGNTIYF; CDR3nt: TGTGCCAGCAGCTGGGGACAGCTCTCTGGAAACACCATATATTTT
j_gene: TRBJ2-3; abundance: NA; v_gene: TRBV7-9; d_gene: TRBD1; CDR3aa: CASSLDRGADTQYF; CDR3nt: TGTGCCAGCAGCTTGGACAGGGGCGCAGATACGCAGTATTTT
j_gene: TRBJ2-1; abundance: NA; v_gene: TRBV11-2; d_gene: NA; CDR3aa: CASSAGRGRYNEQFF; CDR3nt: TGTGCCAGCAGCGCGGGGAGGGGGCGGTACAATGAGCAGTTCTTC
j_gene: TRBJ1-2; abundance: NA; v_gene: TRBV28; d_gene: NA; CDR3aa: CASSLGGYGYTF; CDR3nt: TGTGCCAGCAGTTTGGGGGGCTATGGCTACACCTTC
j_gene: TRBJ2-7; abundance: NA; v_gene: TRBV5-1; d_gene: NA; CDR3aa: CASRGNSYEQYF; CDR3nt: TGCGCCAGCCGGGGAAACTCCTACGAGCAGTACTTC
j_gene: TRBJ1-2; abundance: NA; v_gene: TRBV19; d_gene: NA; CDR3aa: CASSIGSKDYGYTF; CDR3nt: TGTGCCAGTAGTATAGGGTCCAAGGATTATGGCTACACCTTC
j_gene: TRBJ2-3; abundance: NA; v_gene: TRBV13; d_gene: TRBD2; CDR3aa: CASSSSGGALRTDTQYF; CDR3nt: TGTGCCAGCAGCTCTAGCGGGGGGGCCCTCCGCACAGATACGCAGTATTTT
j_gene: TRBJ2-2; abundance: NA; v_gene: TRBV6-6; d_gene: NA; CDR3aa: CASSYSPDTGELFF; CDR3nt: TGTGCCAGCAGTTACTCCCCGGACACCGGGGAGCTGTTTTTT
j_gene: TRBJ2-4; abundance: NA; v_gene: TRBV12-5; d_gene: TRBD2; CDR3aa: CASGLVLLAGGKNIQYF; CDR3nt: TGTGCTAGTGGTTTGGTACTCCTCGCGGGGGGCAAAAACATTCAGTACTTC
j_gene: TRBJ2-7; abundance: NA; v_gene: TRBV28; d_gene: NA; CDR3aa: CASSLRARTVNF; CDR3nt: TGTGCCAGCAGTTTAAGGGCCCGGACCGTGAACTTC
j_gene: TRBJ2-3; abundance: once; v_gene: TRBV10-3; d_gene: NA; CDR3aa: CAISEEGTDTQYF; CDR3nt: TGTGCCATCAGTGAAGAGGGCACAGATACGCAGTATTTT
j_gene: TRBJ1-1; abundance: NA; v_gene: TRBV6-5; d_gene: NA; CDR3aa: CASSYGQPNTEAFF; CDR3nt: TGTGCCAGCAGTTACGGCCAGCCGAACACTGAAGCTTTCTTT
j_gene: TRBJ2-4; abundance: NA; v_gene: TRBV6-4; d_gene: NA; CDR3aa: CASSDSGGRRKSNIQYF; CDR3nt: TGTGCCAGCAGTGACTCAGGGGGGCGCAGGAAATCAAACATTCAGTACTTC
j_gene: TRBJ2-3; abundance: NA; v_gene: TRBV9; d_gene: NA; CDR3aa: CASSVLSTDTQYF; CDR3nt: TGTGCCAGCAGCGTCCTTAGCACAGATACGCAGTATTTT
j_gene: TRBJ1-6; abundance: NA; v_gene: TRBV9; d_gene: NA; CDR3aa: CASSVSGARSPLHF; CDR3nt: TGTGCCAGCAGCGTATCCGGGGCGCGTTCACCCCTCCACTTT
j_gene: TRBJ1-5; abundance: few; v_gene: TRBV9; d_gene: NA; CDR3aa: CASSVGDGNQPQHF; CDR3nt: TGTGCCAGCAGCGTAGGGGACGGTAATCAGCCCCAGCATTTT
j_gene: TRBJ1-3; abundance: NA; v_gene: TRBV25-1; d_gene: NA; CDR3aa: CASSGAGRNSGNTIYF; CDR3nt: TGTGCCAGCAGTGGGGCTGGACGGAACTCTGGAAACACCATATATTTT
j_gene: TRBJ2-3; abundance: NA; v_gene: TRBV27; d_gene: NA; CDR3aa: CASSPLSERRYTDTQYF; CDR3nt: TGTGCCAGCAGTCCCCTCTCGGAGCGGAGATACACAGATACGCAGTATTTT
j_gene: TRBJ1-6; abundance: NA; v_gene: TRBV7-8; d_gene: NA; CDR3aa: CASSLVPDGINSPLHF; CDR3nt: TGTGCCAGCAGCTTAGTACCGGACGGAATAAATTCACCCCTCCACTTT
j_gene: TRBJ1-2; abundance: NA; v_gene: TRBV7-3; d_gene: TRBD1; CDR3aa: CASSLEAGGVGYTF; CDR3nt: TGTGCCAGCAGCTTAGAAGCAGGGGGCGTTGGCTACACCTTC
j_gene: TRBJ2-7; abundance: NA; v_gene: TRBV6-6; d_gene: NA; CDR3aa: CASTRGGARYEQYF; CDR3nt: TGTGCCAGCACCCGAGGGGGGGCTCGGTACGAGCAGTACTTC
j_gene: TRBJ2-1; abundance: NA; v_gene: TRBV2; d_gene: NA; CDR3aa: CASSVHRTAGEQFF; CDR3nt: TGTGCCAGCAGTGTCCATCGGACTGCAGGTGAGCAGTTCTTC
j_gene: TRBJ1-1; abundance: NA; v_gene: TRBV9; d_gene: NA; CDR3aa: CASSPIGGTNTEAFF; CDR3nt: TGTGCCAGCAGTCCTATAGGGGGGACGAACACTGAAGCTTTCTTT
j_gene: TRBJ2-2; abundance: NA; v_gene: TRBV7-2; d_gene: NA; CDR3aa: CASSLSVSTGELFF; CDR3nt: TGTGCCAGCAGCTTGAGCGTGAGCACCGGGGAGCTGTTTTTT
j_gene: TRBJ2-3; abundance: NA; v_gene: TRBV9; d_gene: TRBD1; CDR3aa: CASSVGQGSDTQYF; CDR3nt: TGTGCCAGCAGCGTGGGACAGGGGAGCGATACGCAGTATTTT
j_gene: TRBJ1-1; abundance: NA; v_gene: TRBV5-4; d_gene: NA; CDR3aa: CASSYGSIVDTEAFF; CDR3nt: TGTGCCAGCAGCTACGGGTCCATCGTCGACACTGAAGCTTTCTTT
j_gene: TRBJ2-3; abundance: NA; v_gene: TRBV5-4; d_gene: NA; CDR3aa: CASSLFSADTQYF; CDR3nt: TGTGCCAGCAGCTTGTTTTCCGCAGATACGCAGTATTTT
j_gene: TRBJ2-5; abundance: NA; v_gene: TRBV29-1; d_gene: TRBD1; CDR3aa: CSSRTGGRETQYF; CDR3nt: TGCAGCTCCCGGACAGGGGGCCGGGAGACCCAGTACTTC
j_gene: TRBJ1-4; abundance: NA; v_gene: TRBV5-4; d_gene: NA; CDR3aa: CASSLGGINEKLFF; CDR3nt: TGTGCCAGCAGCTTGGGAGGGATTAATGAAAAACTGTTTTTT
j_gene: TRBJ2-3; abundance: NA; v_gene: TRBV18; d_gene: NA; CDR3aa: CASSSGTGRDTQYF; CDR3nt: TGTGCCAGCTCATCCGGGACTGGTCGGGATACGCAGTATTTT
j_gene: TRBJ2-2; abundance: NA; v_gene: TRBV7-2; d_gene: NA; CDR3aa: CASSLALGLVGTGELFF; CDR3nt: TGTGCCAGCAGCTTAGCGCTAGGGTTGGTGGGTACCGGGGAGCTGTTTTTT